This T cell receptor beta chain was obtained from a study of OX40 agonist ivuxolimab in advanced cancers. General study findings and limits: At 0.1 to 3.0 mg/kg, clonal expansion of CD4+ and CD8+ blood T cells had occurred by week 6.

A word on this clone: What it recognizes is unknown.

CDR1 MDHEN and CDR2 SYDVKM come from the germline V gene. Trimming cost V 1 base and J 6 bases; bases outside gene matches: 14. The CDR3 totals 17 residues. The table came from immunoSEQ multiplex PCR; TCRdb's copy has only in-frame clones and leaves some out. The data hold just under 65,000 clones, with just over 85% observed a single time. The V gene is TRBV28, the J gene TRBJ1-2, with TRBD1 matching over 7 bases. The source material was CD4+ or CD8+ T cells sorted from blood, sampled in a trial of the OX40 agonist ivuxolimab. The sequence derives from an adult with an advanced solid tumor such as melanoma, head and neck, liver or kidney cancer. The CDR3 DNA is TGTGCCAGCAGTTTATTAGGGGGACGAACCGGGACAGATGGCTACACCTTC. Its protein product is CASSLLGGRTGTDGYTF.